The clone carrying this TCR beta chain was seen a handful of times. This sample was taken from a study of identical twins. TCRdb fed the 5' RACE reads into MiXCR, producing one record per CDR3 protein. Here the sample spans about 1.7 million distinct CDR3 sequences, under 35% being singletons. Sequences were obtained from cord blood. The TCR comes from a newborn girl in good health.

For the CDR3, the DNA is TGTGCCAGCAGCCAAGATTATGGGGCAGGGGTTGAAAAACTGTTTTTT. Residues: CASSQDYGAGVEKLFF. The V call is TRBV4-2, the J call TRBJ1-4; the D gene is possibly TRBD1 (6 bases). Germline CDR1 and CDR2: LGHNA and YNFKEQ. CDR3 length: 16 amino acids. The ends were cut back, 0 bases at V and 7 bases at J, with 15 bases in the middle.